One sample yielded the 13 T cell receptor beta chains listed below, sequenced in a study of blood T cell repertoires in COVID-19. Repertoires were generated with immunoSEQ multiplex PCR, while TCRdb's copy carries only in-frame clones and drops some. Of about 120,000 clones listed, 80% to 90% are singletons. The sequenced sample was peripheral blood. The origin of the receptors is a man between 65 and 85 years old with active or convalescent COVID-19.

The chain has TRBV14 and TRBJ2-5; the D gene is possibly TRBD2 (5 bases). From germline, CDR1 is SGHDN and CDR2 FVKESK. Trimming removed 5 bases at V and 1 base at J, with 11 bases between. There are 14 residues in the CDR3. The CDR3: CASSSRDLQETQYF. The CDR3 DNA follows: TGTGCCAGCAGCTCCCGGGATCTCCAAGAGACCCAGTACTTC.

For this clone: One junction end disagrees with the germline gene, perhaps due to a read error. V and J are TRBV2 and TRBJ1-5; a possible D gene is TRBD1 (6 bases). This CDR3 contains 14 residues. Germline CDR1 and CDR2: SNHLY and FYNNEI. CDR3 region: CASREGGRPGAQHF. DNA for the CDR3: TGTGCCAGCAGGGAAGGTGGTCGCCCAGGGGCCCAGCATTTT. The full variable domain, completed using reference TRBV2 and TRBJ1-5, is EPEVTQTPSHQVTQMGQEVILRCVPISNHLYFYWYRQILGQKVEFLVSFYNNEISEKSEIFDDQFSVERPDGSNFTLKIRSTKLEDSAMYFCASREGGRPGAQHFGDGTRLSIL.

This chain uses TRBV24-1 with TRBJ2-5, with 10 positions matching TRBD1. V was pared by 2 bases and J by 1 base, with 6 bases of the junction left unmatched. The CDR3 totals 17 residues. In germline, CDR1 is KGHDR, CDR2 SFDVKD. This CDR3 is CATSDSIDRGLQETQYF. Here the CDR3 DNA reads TGTGCCACCAGTGATTCGATCGACAGGGGGCTCCAAGAGACCCAGTACTTC.

The chain links TRBV9 to TRBJ2-1; 7 bases are a match to TRBD2. Trimming removed 0 bases from V and 0 bases from J; junction bases left unmatched: 3. The CDR3 is 16 residues long. CDR1 and CDR2 (germline): SGDLS, YYNGEE. The chain's CDR3 is CASSVVSGFSYNEQFF. CDR3 sequence (DNA): TGTGCCAGCAGCGTAGTTAGCGGGTTCTCCTACAATGAGCAGTTCTTC.

The gene calls are TRBV5-1 and TRBJ1-1, with D perhaps matching TRBD1 (5 bases). This CDR3 contains 14 residues. Trimming took off 1 base at V and 3 bases at J, with 10 bases between the two ends. CDR1 and CDR2 from the germline V gene are SGHRS and YFSETQ. The CDR3 sequence is CASSLMTVDTEAFF. The CDR3 nucleotides read TGCGCCAGCAGCTTGATGACAGTCGACACTGAAGCTTTCTTT.

V usage is TRBV28 and J usage is TRBJ2-1, with TRBD1 as a possible D gene (5 bases). This CDR3 region has 15 residues. V gave up 5 bases and J gave up 0 bases, with 11 bases separating them. Looked up from germline, CDR1 is MDHEN and CDR2 is SYDVKM. DNA of the CDR3: TGTGCCAGCAGTCCTGCCCAGGGCTCCTACAATGAGCAGTTCTTC. This gives the protein CASSPAQGSYNEQFF.

Note on this clone: A read error may produce the germline difference seen at one junction end. The chain uses TRBV30 and TRBJ1-1, with a weak D call TRBD1 (6 bases). Looked up from germline, CDR1 is GTSNPN and CDR2 is SVGIG (reference sequence). This CDR3 contains 14 residues. CDR3 in DNA: TGTGCCTGGAGCCCGGGCAGGGGATGGACTGGAGCTTTCTTT. Amino acid sequence: CAWSPGRGWTGAFF.

The chain carries TRBV6-5 and TRBJ1-3; possible D gene TRBD1, 6 bases. Germline V gene lookup returns CDR1 MNHEY and CDR2 SVGAGI. The CDR3 has 14 amino acids. Trimming cost V 10 bases and J 0 bases, with 13 bases left between them. The CDR3 region is CATLGAASGNTIYF. As DNA, the CDR3 is TGTGCCACCCTGGGGGCAGCCTCTGGAAACACCATATATTTT.

The chain joins TRBV6-6 to TRBJ1-5, with TRBD1 matching 7 bases. Per the germline V gene, CDR1 is MNHNY and CDR2 is SVGAGI (reference sequence). The CDR3 runs to 13 residues. The J segment lost 4 bases and the V segment lost 5 bases, leaving 2 bases of the junction unmatched. The CDR3 DNA sequence: TGTGCCAGCAGTCTCAGGGGGAATCAGCCCCAGCATTTT. This codes for CASSLRGNQPQHF.

The J gene is TRBJ2-7, the V gene TRBV28; possible D gene TRBD2, 6 bases. From germline, CDR1 is MDHEN and CDR2 SYDVKM. Deletions cut 3 bases from V and 0 bases from J, with 9 bases between. The CDR3 is 14 amino acids. CDR3 nucleotide sequence: TGTGCCAGCAGTTTGGCGGGGCTCTCCTACGAGCAGTACTTC. Translation gives CASSLAGLSYEQYF.

V usage is TRBV10-3 and J usage is TRBJ1-5; perhaps TRBD1 as D (6 bases). This CDR3 has 13 amino acids. In germline, CDR1 is ENHRY, CDR2 SYGVKD. Trimming took off 4 bases at V and 4 bases at J, with 8 bases between the two ends. CDR3 loop: CAISGTDNQPQHF. As DNA, the CDR3 is TGTGCCATCAGTGGGACAGATAATCAGCCCCAGCATTTT.

The genes are TRBV6-5 and TRBJ2-1; the match to TRBD2 covers 9 bases. In germline, CDR1 is MNHEY, CDR2 SVGAGI. CDR3 length: 16 amino acids. After removal of 0 bases from V and 3 bases from J, the junction contained 3 bases not matched to a gene. The chain's CDR3 is CASSYSGAGGYNEQFF. As DNA, the CDR3 is TGTGCCAGCAGTTACTCGGGAGCGGGAGGCTACAATGAGCAGTTCTTC.

The rearrangement links TRBV28 to TRBJ2-1; perhaps TRBD2 as D (6 bases). The CDR3 loop spans 14 amino acids. Trimming removed 5 bases from V and 12 bases from J, with 20 bases in between. Germline lookup yields CDR1 MDHEN and CDR2 SYDVKM. The CDR3 bases are TGTGCCAGCAGTCTTCGGGACTCCTCAAAGGTGCAGTTCTTC. This sequence encodes CASSLRDSSKVQFF.